This T cell receptor beta chain was observed in a study of blood T cells in healthy people across ages. Germline lookup yields CDR1 MGHRA and CDR2 YSYEKL. CDR3 length: 15 residues. Trimming took off 4 bases at V and 1 base at J, with 14 bases between the two ends. Combining a sample-barcoded 5' primer with a J-beta primer mix, a second PCR ran for roughly 7 to 12 cycles. TCRdb ran MiXCR on the 5' RACE reads and lists one entry per CDR3 protein. The sample comprises about 970,000 distinct CDR3 sequences, roughly 51% of which are singletons, and 20% to 25% rests with the top ten. The sequence was obtained from a woman aged 55-69 years in good health. The chain links TRBV4-1 to TRBJ2-7, with D perhaps given as TRBD1 or TRBD2 (5 bases each). Specimen: blood. Here the CDR3 DNA reads TGCGCCAGCAGCCGCATACGGGACGGATCCTACGAGCAGTACTTC. Its translation: CASSRIRDGSYEQYF.